This T cell receptor beta chain appears in the sequencing data of a study of T cells in Graves' hyperthyroidism and ophthalmopathy. The study, taken as a whole, reports: Most thyroid clonotypes expanded above 0.001 appeared in blood too. Stable hyperthyroidism was separated from ophthalmopathy by a model based on 13 V-J features.

Germline V gene lookup returns CDR1 SGHTA and CDR2 FQGNSA. V dropped 2 bases and J dropped 1; count of bases not matched to a gene: 9. This CDR3 region has 17 residues. Uncontrolled infection, other autoimmune disease, pregnancy or lactation disqualified patients from enrolment. Each diagnosis was grounded in clinical symptoms, serum thyroxine and TRAb, thyroid ultrasound, and orbital computed tomography. Amplified TCR beta CDR3 regions came from RNA transcripts. TCR CDR3 underwent first-round RT-PCR with the HTBI primer set. MiXCR was run by TCRdb on the multiplex PCR reads, yielding one entry per CDR3 protein. The sample has 500,000 to 600,000 distinct CDR3 sequences; 46% are singletons. On this clonotype: Its antigen is still unknown.

The source material was peripheral blood or thyroid tissue (not recorded which). The rearrangement uses TRBV7-2 and TRBJ1-1, with TRBD1 matching over 8 bases. The receptor comes from an adult woman with Graves' disease, either hyperthyroidism or ophthalmopathy (not recorded which). CDR3 coding DNA: TGTGCCAGCAGCTTACCCCGAGGGACAGGCGCGAACACTGAAGCTTTCTTT. Encoded protein: CASSLPRGTGANTEAFF.